The present TCR beta chain was sequenced within a study of T cell responses to AZD1222 COVID-19 vaccine (dated by TCRdb to about 2021). Describing the broader study: AZD1222 recipients given second doses at about 4 weeks or at about 12 weeks were pooled, since spike-specific TCR depth and breadth were not found to differ between the two schedules. A total of 233 trial participants underwent TCR sequencing, of whom 200 to 220 had received two doses of AZD1222 and approximately 25 had received two doses of the MenACWY control vaccine. Trial participants were enrolled by age into 18-55, 56-69 and 70-plus year subgroups, with roughly 160, 29 and 62 TCR-sequenced participants respectively.

CDR1 and CDR2 (MDHEN, SYDVKM) derive from the germline V gene. From the cysteine through the phenylalanine, the CDR3 covers 14 amino acids. Left in the record is the CDR3 DNA by itself, 42 bases read in frame from the first base. At the junction V is shortened by 7 bases and J by 7 bases; bases outside the gene matches: 9. Interpreted using the paper, the time point label stands for: baseline before first vaccination. Vaccinee samples came from UK trials COV001 and COV002, including a single-blind randomized controlled phase 2/3 trial of AZD1222 (ChAdOx1 nCoV-19) in healthy adults. For TCRbeta chain sequencing, PBMC samples were collected from trial participants at day 0 and at day 28 after the second dose. Study-wide findings and limitations: After two AZD1222 doses, spike-specific TCR breadth and depth were significantly higher than at day 0 and than in MenACWY recipients. The whole spike protein was spanned by vaccine-associated CD4 TCRs, and dominant responses were seen in regions 160-218 and 743-854. Participants were mostly white British and included more females than males, and it was suggested by the authors that clonal diversity may have been underestimated. Because no day 14 peak-response samples were available, repertoires were characterized only after the peak T cell response. Only a handful of AZD1222 recipients were SARS-CoV-2 seropositive at baseline, limiting conclusions about previously exposed vaccinees. In the small 56-69-year group, the increase in depth fell short of significance, most likely because of low power. Reportedly, close to half of the unique spike-specific TCRs recognized epitopes lying outside the regions that are mutated in the B.1.351 and B.1.1.7 variants.

The CDR3 regions of human TCRbeta chains were subjected to immunosequencing. The authors processed their data as follows. TCRs in the repertoires were matched against a reference library of SARS-CoV-2-specific TCRs that had been generated with the MIRA antigen-specificity platform. Breadth meant the fraction of unique TCRs that were SARS-CoV-2-associated, whereas depth meant the fraction of total T cells that were SARS-CoV-2-associated. Using the MIRA data, every spike-specific TCR was mapped to the spike region that the TCR reacted to and assigned to either a CD4 or a CD8 class. Log10-transformed breadth and depth values were compared by one-way ANOVA with Sidak's multiple comparisons tests. This immuneACCESS table, as held by TCRdb, lists in-frame sequences with V and J called but not all clones. Of the missing ones, under half trace to an unresolved V gene in checked studies; the others have no known cause. V and J calls and clone size come straight from that table; D and trimming were deduced from the DNA. The sample yields around 150,000 clones; 84% were counted once. 4.1% of the sample is held by the ten biggest clonotypes.

To note about this clone: Its antigen remains undetermined. The record has no base qualities; no much larger clone is one base away.

The material sequenced was peripheral blood, taken on day 0 of AZD1222 vaccination. The source of this sequence is an adult in good health. The V and J segments used are TRBV28 and TRBJ2-2, with 7 bases aligning to TRBD2. Here the CDR3 is given as CASIGGGDIGELFF. The DNA sequence is as follows: TGTGCCAGCATAGGCGGGGGTGACATCGGGGAGCTGTTTTTT.